Following are 17 T cell receptor beta chains from one sample sequenced in a study of technical replicates of blood from several donors. Repertoires were generated with immunoSEQ multiplex PCR, while TCRdb's copy carries only in-frame clones and drops some. The sample has more than 75,000 clones, roughly 94% seen once. The sample taken for sequencing was T cells isolated from PBMCs. The receptors stem from a human donor in good health.

V usage is TRBV29-1 and J usage is TRBJ2-7; 9 bases match TRBD2. Trimming at V came to 6 bases and at J to 3 bases, leaving 12 bases not matched to a gene. There are 15 residues in the CDR3. Germline V gene data show CDR1 as SQVTM and CDR2 as ANQGSEA. CDR3 DNA sequence: TGCAGCGTCCGACCTATTAGCGGGAGTTTCTACGAGCAGTACTTC. Its protein is CSVRPISGSFYEQYF.

The chain employs TRBV25-1 and TRBJ1-1; no clear D gene. CDR1 is MGHDK and CDR2 is SYGVNS in the germline V gene. The CDR3 is made up of 14 amino acids. The ends were cut back, 5 bases at V and 1 base at J, with 11 bases in the middle. CDR3 sequence: CASSSGLENTEAFF. The DNA for the CDR3 is TGTGCCAGCAGTTCAGGCTTAGAGAACACTGAAGCTTTCTTT. Looking up the rest from reference TRBV25-1 and TRBJ1-1 gives the full variable domain: EADIYQTPRYLVIGTGKKITLECSQTMGHDKMYWYQQDPGMELHLIHYSYGVNSTEKGDLSSESTVSRIRTEHFPLTLESARPSHTSQYLCASSSGLENTEAFFGQGTRLTVV.

The chain links TRBV28 to TRBJ2-7, with unresolved D. The germline V gene encodes CDR1 MDHEN and CDR2 SYDVKM. V shed 6 bases and J shed 4 bases, with 22 bases lying between them. The CDR3 has 16 amino acids. The CDR3 is CASSRRRGFLPYEQYF. The DNA of the CDR3 is TGTGCCAGCAGCCGTAGGAGAGGATTCCTCCCTTACGAGCAGTACTTC.

The chain is built from TRBV7-9 and TRBJ1-1; D gene uncertain. V gave up 5 bases and J gave up 0 bases, with 10 bases separating them. This CDR3 region has 14 residues. Germline assignment: CDR1 SEHNR and CDR2 FQNEAQ (reference sequence). The CDR3 region has the DNA TGTGCCAGCAGCCCTGACACGTTGAACACTGAAGCTTTCTTT. This encodes CASSPDTLNTEAFF.

This chain connects TRBV4-1 to TRBJ1-2; tentative D call: TRBD1 (5 bases). The CDR3 contains 13 residues. The V end lost 3 bases, the J end lost 4 bases, and 9 bases lay between the germline ends. Germline loops: CDR1 MGHRA, CDR2 YSYEKL. CDR3 nucleotide sequence: TGCGCCAGCAGCCACCTAAGGGGCTATGGCTACACCTTC. It specifies CASSHLRGYGYTF.

This chain's CDR3 is CASRTWNGLLRVAKNIQYF. CDR3 DNA sequence: TGTGCCAGCAGAACTTGGAACGGACTCCTTCGGGTAGCCAAAAACATTCAGTACTTC. This chain connects TRBV5-6 to TRBJ2-4, with a possible D match to TRBD2 (5 bases). The CDR3 loop spans 19 amino acids. V gave up 5 bases and J gave up 0 bases, with 24 bases separating them. Germline lookup yields CDR1 SGHDT and CDR2 YYEEEE.

V gene TRBV10-1 combines with J gene TRBJ2-5; 8 bases agree with TRBD2. This CDR3 contains 14 residues. The germline V gene has CDR1 WNHNN and CDR2 SYGVQD (reference sequence). The V gene end was trimmed by 3 bases and the J gene end by 2 bases; junction bases not matched to a gene: 2. CDR3 protein: CASSDAGGQETQYF. DNA of the CDR3: TGCGCCAGCAGTGATGCGGGAGGACAAGAGACCCAGTACTTC.

The chain recombines TRBV7-9 with TRBJ2-3; TRBD1 agrees at 8 bases. The CDR3 is 15 residues long. The V segment lost 1 base and the J segment 2 bases; nucleotides outside the gene matches: 2. From germline, CDR1 is SEHNR and CDR2 FQNEAQ (reference sequence). For the CDR3, the DNA is TGTGCCAGCAGCTTAGGGACAGGGATCACAGATACGCAGTATTTT. Translating gives CASSLGTGITDTQYF.

This chain uses TRBV7-8 with TRBJ2-1; D ambiguous. This CDR3 is 14 amino acids long. V dropped 1 base and J dropped 5 bases, with 9 bases sitting between them. Germline V gene sequence: CDR1 SGHVS, CDR2 FQNEAQ. The CDR3 protein is CASSLVRRHNEQFF. The CDR3 bases are TGTGCCAGCAGCTTAGTCCGGCGGCACAATGAGCAGTTCTTC.

V is TRBV7-2 and J is TRBJ2-7; 7 positions match TRBD1. Germline CDR1 SGHTA, CDR2 FQGNSA. V dropped 4 bases and J dropped 3; count of bases not matched to a gene: 3. The CDR3 totals 13 residues. The CDR3, as DNA: TGTGCCAGCAGCTACACAGGGGACTACGAGCAGTACTTC. Residues: CASSYTGDYEQYF.

The V gene is TRBV2, the J gene TRBJ2-5; possible D gene TRBD2, 6 bases. V lost 3 bases, J lost 11 bases, and 10 bases lay in between. Looked up from germline, CDR1 is SNHLY and CDR2 is FYNNEI. There are 11 residues in the CDR3. The CDR3 protein is CASSEGLTQYF. In DNA form, the CDR3 reads TGTGCCAGCAGTGAGGGACTGACACAGTACTTC.

The CDR3 nucleotides are TGTGCCAGTATACGACAGGGGGTCTACACTGAAGCTTTCTTT. This translates into CASIRQGVYTEAFF. This chain uses TRBV19 with TRBJ1-1, with 9 bases that match TRBD1. The CDR3 runs 14 residues. V lost 7 bases to trimming and J lost 3 bases; unmatched junction nucleotides: 6. CDR1 is LNHDA, CDR2 SQIVND, per germline (reference sequence).

The chain recombines TRBV6-5 with TRBJ1-5; the match to TRBD1 covers 7 bases. The germline V gene encodes CDR1 MNHEY and CDR2 SVGAGI. This CDR3 is 14 amino acids long. The trim removed 7 bases at V and 4 bases at J, leaving 7 bases unmatched. DNA of the CDR3: TGTGCCAGCACCAATCTACAGGGGAATCAGCCCCAGCATTTT. Protein: CASTNLQGNQPQHF.

This rearrangement joins TRBV27 to TRBJ2-7; a possible D gene is TRBD1 (5 bases). The CDR3 extends over 13 amino acids. Trimming left V 2 bases short and J 2 bases short, with 7 bases between. Germline CDR1 MNHEY, CDR2 SMNVEV (reference sequence). The CDR3 DNA reads TGTGCCAGCAGTTTAGGGGCAGCCTACGAGCAGTACTTC. Amino acids: CASSLGAAYEQYF.

V and J are TRBV28 and TRBJ1-1, with D uncertain. Germline V CDR1 and CDR2: MDHEN, SYDVKM. Trimming took off 3 bases at V and 3 bases at J, with 11 bases between the two ends. This CDR3 region has 14 residues. CDR3 bases: TGTGCCAGCAGTTTGCCCAGGTGGGACACTGAAGCTTTCTTT. Its translation is CASSLPRWDTEAFF.

The chain carries TRBV5-1 and TRBJ2-5; 7 nucleotides line up with TRBD2. This CDR3 comprises 14 residues. Per the germline V gene, CDR1 is SGHRS and CDR2 is YFSETQ. The V segment lost 2 bases and the J segment 0 bases; nucleotides outside the gene matches: 1. This CDR3 is CASSFTSDQETQYF. The DNA for the CDR3 is TGCGCCAGCAGCTTCACTAGCGACCAAGAGACCCAGTACTTC.

The chain carries TRBV11-3 and TRBJ1-5, with D possibly being TRBD1 (6 bases). There are 15 residues in the CDR3. Germline-derived CDR1 and CDR2 are SGHNT and YENEEA. The V and J ends lost 3 bases and 6 bases respectively, with 15 bases between them. DNA of the CDR3: TGTGCCAGCAGCTTCAGAGGGGGATATTGTCAGCCCCAGCATTTT. Translated: CASSFRGGYCQPQHF.